This is a list of T cell receptor beta chains from one sample in a study of identical twins. A single record per CDR3 protein comes from TCRdb applying MiXCR to the 5' RACE reads. The sample has 640,000 or so distinct CDR3 sequences, 5.5% to 6.5% seen once. Sequenced sample: naive T cells sorted from blood. The receptors here all came from a man between 18 and 35 years old in good health. Each CDR3 is given without its conserved first and last residue.

j_gene: TRBJ1-5; v_gene: TRBV4-2; CDR3aa: ASSQAKGKPQH
j_gene: TRBJ2-3; v_gene: TRBV11-1; CDR3aa: ASSLWPSSGVPTDTQY
j_gene: TRBJ2-6; v_gene: TRBV12-3/TRBV12-4; CDR3aa: ASTPGPGANVLT
j_gene: TRBJ2-5; v_gene: TRBV11-1; CDR3aa: ASSSEPFRARGQGAGETQY
j_gene: TRBJ2-3; v_gene: TRBV7-2; CDR3aa: ASLLVGGRPDTQY
j_gene: TRBJ2-1; v_gene: TRBV11-2; CDR3aa: ASSLEASGSNEQF
j_gene: TRBJ2-7; v_gene: TRBV20-1; CDR3aa: SASLALEREARDEQY
j_gene: TRBJ2-5; v_gene: TRBV2; CDR3aa: ASRDIPIQETQY
j_gene: TRBJ1-6; v_gene: TRBV6-5; CDR3aa: ASSYSRVASPLH
j_gene: TRBJ2-7; v_gene: TRBV20-1; CDR3aa: SARDRDRDYEQY
j_gene: TRBJ2-3; v_gene: TRBV5-1; CDR3aa: ASSYHSGLAGVTDTQY
j_gene: TRBJ2-3; v_gene: TRBV27; CDR3aa: ASSLKGTGTSGSTDTQY
j_gene: TRBJ1-2; v_gene: TRBV3-1; CDR3aa: ASSQGLGGRGYT
j_gene: TRBJ2-7; v_gene: TRBV28; CDR3aa: ASSRKQGGPYEQY
j_gene: TRBJ2-1; v_gene: TRBV2; CDR3aa: ASSEGVASGRINEQF
j_gene: TRBJ2-2; v_gene: TRBV29-1; CDR3aa: SALRQENTGELF
j_gene: TRBJ2-5; v_gene: TRBV7-9; CDR3aa: ASSFGDSLQETQY
j_gene: TRBJ2-5; v_gene: TRBV29-1; CDR3aa: SVAQRERETQY
j_gene: TRBJ2-1; v_gene: TRBV24-1; CDR3aa: ATSDSGHNEQF
j_gene: TRBJ2-4; v_gene: TRBV20-1; CDR3aa: SAILAAGKNIQY
j_gene: TRBJ2-1; v_gene: TRBV30; CDR3aa: AWAIAGSSYNEQF
j_gene: TRBJ2-1; v_gene: TRBV10-3; CDR3aa: AISPDPFNEQF
j_gene: TRBJ2-5; v_gene: TRBV7-8; CDR3aa: PSSFENRQETQY
j_gene: TRBJ1-1; v_gene: TRBV29-1; CDR3aa: SVGITEAF
j_gene: TRBJ1-4; v_gene: TRBV2; CDR3aa: ASRGNGNEKLF
j_gene: TRBJ2-7; v_gene: TRBV7-3; CDR3aa: ASSFISSYEQY
j_gene: TRBJ2-2; v_gene: TRBV29-1; CDR3aa: SVKTDSITGELF
j_gene: TRBJ2-7; v_gene: TRBV25-1; CDR3aa: ASSERDRGYEQY
j_gene: TRBJ1-5; v_gene: TRBV5-6; CDR3aa: ASSRLGGARNQPQH
j_gene: TRBJ2-5; v_gene: TRBV6-1; CDR3aa: ASSEFPRRLAGEKETQY
j_gene: TRBJ2-7; v_gene: TRBV7-2; CDR3aa: ASSLVVHEQY
j_gene: TRBJ2-3; v_gene: TRBV7-9; CDR3aa: ASSETGASTDTQY
j_gene: TRBJ2-7; v_gene: TRBV28; CDR3aa: ASSLEQGANEQY
j_gene: TRBJ2-7; v_gene: TRBV27; CDR3aa: ASSFRGAGSYEQY
j_gene: TRBJ2-1; v_gene: TRBV5-1; CDR3aa: ASSLGLAGDEQF
j_gene: TRBJ2-7; v_gene: TRBV5-6; CDR3aa: ASSSGGAEQY
j_gene: TRBJ2-2; v_gene: TRBV12-3/TRBV12-4; CDR3aa: ASSLAPGGLGLNTGELF
j_gene: TRBJ2-2; v_gene: TRBV29-1; CDR3aa: SVETSGRPNTGELF
j_gene: TRBJ2-7; v_gene: TRBV12-3/TRBV12-4; CDR3aa: ASRPTASYEQY
j_gene: TRBJ1-3; v_gene: TRBV4-3; CDR3aa: ASSQEAGPIY
j_gene: TRBJ2-3; v_gene: TRBV27; CDR3aa: ASLSAGGTDTQY
j_gene: TRBJ2-5; v_gene: TRBV29-1; CDR3aa: SARRAAAIQETQY
j_gene: TRBJ2-5; v_gene: TRBV12-3/TRBV12-4; CDR3aa: ASSGPKETQY
j_gene: TRBJ2-1; v_gene: TRBV20-1; CDR3aa: SARVGVSEQF
j_gene: TRBJ1-1; v_gene: TRBV29-1; CDR3aa: SAGTVNTEAF
j_gene: TRBJ2-7; v_gene: TRBV28; CDR3aa: ASSSRAGGYEQY
j_gene: TRBJ2-1; v_gene: TRBV20-1; CDR3aa: SALETSGRQEQF
j_gene: TRBJ1-5; v_gene: TRBV6-5; CDR3aa: ASSYPTDRNQPQH
j_gene: TRBJ2-2; v_gene: TRBV30; CDR3aa: AWSALLLGYTGELF
j_gene: TRBJ2-5; v_gene: TRBV12-3/TRBV12-4; CDR3aa: ASSFTGQVAQY
j_gene: TRBJ1-5; v_gene: TRBV20-1; CDR3aa: SARDGGGPNQPQH